This passage covers 24 T cell receptor beta chains from one sample sequenced in a study of T cells in Graves' hyperthyroidism and ophthalmopathy. Amplified TCR beta CDR3 regions came from RNA transcripts. RT-PCR in the first round (using the HTBI primer set) targeted the TCR CDR3. TCRdb re-called the multiplex PCR reads with MiXCR, one entry per CDR3 protein. This repertoire shows more than 500,000 distinct CDR3 sequences, roughly 45% found once; its top ten account for around 47%. Sequencing input: peripheral blood or thyroid tissue (not recorded which). The origin of the receptors is an adult woman with Graves' disease, either hyperthyroidism or ophthalmopathy (not recorded which).

The rearrangement links TRBV19 to TRBJ2-3; D remains unclear. V lost 5 bases to trimming and J lost 0 bases, with 9 bases between them. Germline CDR1 reads LNHDA; CDR2 reads SQIVND (reference sequence). The CDR3 totals 14 residues. The CDR3, as DNA: TGTGCCAGTAGTCGGCAGCCTAGCACAGATACGCAGTATTTT. It codes for CASSRQPSTDTQYF.

This clonotype has a count of ten or more. CDR3 protein: CASSSGQSLMNTEAFF. For the CDR3, the DNA is TGTGCCAGCAGCTCCGGACAGAGCCTCATGAACACTGAAGCTTTCTTT. V and J are TRBV11-2 and TRBJ1-1, with a possible D match to TRBD1 (6 bases). From germline, CDR1 is SGHAT and CDR2 FQNNGV. Trimming left V 4 bases short and J 0 bases short, with 15 bases between. This CDR3 has 16 amino acids.

V gene TRBV7-9 combines with J gene TRBJ2-2; TRBD1 is a possible D gene (5 bases). Looked up from germline, CDR1 is SEHNR and CDR2 is FQNEAQ (reference sequence). Trimming shortened V by 5 bases and J by 3 bases, and 13 bases separated the two germline ends. The CDR3 spans 15 residues. The CDR3 reads CASSEGVGDTGELFF. The CDR3 coding sequence is TGTGCCAGCAGCGAAGGGGTAGGTGACACCGGGGAGCTGTTTTTT.

The table lists this clonotype with a count of one. The chain recombines TRBV24-1 with TRBJ1-1; no firm D call. The CDR3 is made up of 14 amino acids. Germline V CDR1 and CDR2: KGHDR, SFDVKD. CDR3 in amino acids: CAREVEVGNTEAFF. The CDR3 nucleotides read TGTGCTAGAGAGGTAGAGGTGGGGAACACTGAAGCTTTCTTT.

This clonotype was observed many times. The genes are TRBV5-1 and TRBJ2-7; D not resolved. Per germline, CDR1 SGHRS and CDR2 YFSETQ. V was trimmed by 0 bases and J by 1 base, leaving 11 bases between them. The CDR3 has 15 amino acids. DNA of the CDR3: TGCGCCAGCAGCTTGGCCGTCCCAGGATCCTACGAGCAGTACTTC. Protein product: CASSLAVPGSYEQYF.

This clonotype was counted at least ten times. The CDR3 reads CASSERGSERPVPDTQYF. The CDR3 DNA reads TGTGCCAGCAGTGAACGAGGTAGCGAGCGTCCTGTTCCGGATACGCAGTATTTT. The genes are TRBV2 and TRBJ2-3, with D possibly being TRBD2 (5 bases). Trimming removed 2 bases at V and 6 bases at J, with 24 bases between. Per the germline V gene, CDR1 is SNHLY and CDR2 is FYNNEI. This CDR3 has 18 residues.

This clonotype was recorded once. At one end, the junction sequence differs from germline, possibly due to a read error. The V call is TRBV5-4, the J call TRBJ1-1, with D hard to call. Per the germline V gene, CDR1 is SGHNT and CDR2 is YYREEE (reference sequence). The CDR3 is 12 amino acids. In nucleotides, the CDR3 is TGTGCCAGCAGAGGGAAGAACACTGAGGCTTTCTTT. Translation: CASRGKNTEAFF.

This clonotype was observed a handful of times. The CDR3 nucleotides read TGTGCCACCAGTGGGGACCGGGACTACTACAATGAGCAGTTCTTC. The encoded protein is CATSGDRDYYNEQFF. This chain connects TRBV24-1 to TRBJ2-1; 7 bases agree with TRBD2. This CDR3 region has 15 residues. J gave up 3 bases and V 5 bases, and 6 bases lay outside the gene matches. From germline, CDR1 is KGHDR and CDR2 SFDVKD.

This clonotype was seen a handful of times. V and J are TRBV29-1 and TRBJ1-1, with D possibly matching TRBD1 (5 bases). Trimming took 4 bases from V and 1 from J, leaving 10 bases between them. Germline values: CDR1 SQVTM, CDR2 ANQGSEA. This CDR3 has 13 residues. As DNA, the CDR3 is TGCAGCGTTGCGGGGCAGGGGAACACTGAAGCTTTCTTT. It is translated as CSVAGQGNTEAFF.

The table lists this clonotype with a few counts. This rearrangement joins TRBV24-1 to TRBJ2-5, with D tentatively TRBD1 (6 bases). CDR1 and CDR2 from the germline V gene are KGHDR and SFDVKD. CDR3 length equals 14 residues. The V end lost 5 bases, the J end lost 5 bases, and 14 bases lay between the germline ends. The chain's CDR3 is CATSGQVYGETQYF. In DNA form, the CDR3 reads TGTGCCACCAGTGGACAGGTGTATGGGGAGACCCAGTACTTC.

J is TRBJ2-7 and V is TRBV7-3; D might be TRBD1 or TRBD2, each matching 5 bases. Trimming removed 5 bases from V and 5 bases from J, with 13 bases in between. Per the germline V gene, CDR1 is SGHTA and CDR2 is FQGTGA. This CDR3 has 13 residues. The CDR3 reads CASSLVEGNEQYF. In nucleotides, the CDR3 is TGTGCCAGCAGCCTAGTAGAGGGGAACGAGCAGTACTTC.

The chain joins TRBV29-1 to TRBJ2-7; TRBD1 is a possible D gene (5 bases). V shed 0 bases and J shed 1 base, with 7 bases lying between them. Germline CDR1 and CDR2: SQVTM and ANQGSEA. The CDR3 is made up of 13 amino acids. CDR3 sequence: CSVEDGASYEQYF. The CDR3 DNA sequence: TGCAGCGTTGAAGATGGGGCTTCCTACGAGCAGTACTTC.

This clonotype was detected only once. V usage is TRBV7-8 and J usage is TRBJ1-4, with a possible D match to TRBD1 (6 bases). CDR3 size: 13 residues. CDR1 is SGHVS, CDR2 FQNEAQ, per germline. Trimming shortened V by 5 bases and J by 11 bases, and 15 bases separated the two germline ends. CDR3 residues: CASSPGQFGKLFF. CDR3 DNA: TGTGCCAGCAGCCCCGGACAGTTTGGGAAACTGTTTTTT. The full variable domain, its missing parts supplied by reference TRBV7-8 and TRBJ1-4, is GAGVSQSPRYKVAKRGQDVALRCDPISGHVSLFWYQQALGQGPEFLTYFQNEAQLDKSGLPSDRFFAERPEGSVSTLKIQRTQQEDSAVYLCASSPGQFGKLFFGSGTQLSVL.

The table lists this clonotype with a few counts. The rearrangement joins TRBV10-3 to TRBJ1-1; a possible D gene is TRBD1 (6 bases). V gave up 4 bases and J gave up 1 base, with 16 bases separating them. Germline values: CDR1 ENHRY, CDR2 SYGVKD. The CDR3 has 16 residues. The CDR3 sequence is CAISAQGRPTNTEAFF. The DNA of the CDR3 is TGTGCCATCAGTGCGCAGGGGAGACCAACGAACACTGAAGCTTTCTTT.

V is TRBV7-6 and J is TRBJ2-2, with D perhaps matching TRBD2 (6 bases). The CDR3 loop spans 13 amino acids. CDR1 and CDR2 from the germline V gene are SGHVS and FNYEAQ. Trimming removed 5 bases from V and 11 bases from J, with 15 bases in between. The CDR3, as DNA: TGTGCCAGCAGCCTAAGCCAAGCGGGTGAGCTGTTTTTT. Translating gives CASSLSQAGELFF.

This clonotype showed up just a few times. The chain couples TRBV28 to TRBJ1-5, with 9 bases fitting TRBD1. Germline V gene lookup returns CDR1 MDHEN and CDR2 SYDVKM. The CDR3 has 15 amino acids. V lost 5 bases, J lost 7 bases, and 9 bases stayed unmatched. The CDR3 here is CASSPGQGAQQPQHF. The CDR3, as DNA: TGTGCCAGCAGTCCGGGACAGGGTGCTCAGCAGCCCCAGCATTTT.

There are many counts of this clonotype. The rearrangement joins TRBV4-2 to TRBJ2-7; TRBD2 matches 11 bases. The CDR3 is made up of 15 amino acids. V shed 0 bases, J shed 6 bases, and the junction held 4 bases outside the gene matches. Per the germline V gene, CDR1 is LGHNA and CDR2 is YNFKEQ. DNA of the CDR3: TGTGCCAGCAGCCAAGAACGGCTAGCGGGGGGCGAGCAGTACTTC. Protein: CASSQERLAGGEQYF.

The chain uses TRBV29-1 and TRBJ1-3; 10 bases line up with TRBD1. Germline CDR1 reads SQVTM; CDR2 reads ANQGSEA. Trimming cost V 4 bases and J 0 bases; bases outside gene matches: 9. The CDR3 extends over 17 amino acids. CDR3 amino acids: CSVGRDRGTSSGNTIYF. DNA for the CDR3: TGCAGCGTTGGTAGGGACAGGGGAACGAGCTCTGGAAACACCATATATTTT.

The rearrangement uses TRBV20-1 and TRBJ1-5; D remains ambiguous. V was cut by 0 bases and J by 6 bases, with 9 bases left in between. Germline V lookup: CDR1 DFQATT, CDR2 SNEGSKA (reference sequence). There are 13 residues in the CDR3. CDR3 loop: CSARDPLSQPQHF. CDR3 in DNA: TGCAGTGCTAGAGATCCCCTAAGTCAGCCCCAGCATTTT.

The rearrangement uses TRBV29-1 and TRBJ2-7; D not resolved. This CDR3 comprises 12 residues. Per germline, CDR1 SQVTM and CDR2 ANQGSEA. The V and J ends lost 0 bases and 4 bases respectively, with 7 bases between them. CDR3 amino acids: CSVEDLWYEQYF. CDR3 sequence (DNA): TGCAGCGTTGAAGATTTGTGGTACGAGCAGTACTTC.

This clonotype has a handful of counts. The V call is TRBV6-1, the J call TRBJ2-2; 8 bases map to TRBD1. The CDR3 extends over 16 amino acids. Germline CDR1 is MNHNS and CDR2 is SASEGT. Germline trimming cut 3 bases from V and 4 bases from J; bases unmatched to any gene: 7. The DNA for the CDR3 is TGTGCCAGCAGTGATATCCAGGGGGCGGGCACCGGGGAGCTGTTTTTT. It translates to CASSDIQGAGTGELFF.

This sequence joins TRBV5-4 and TRBJ1-4; no reliable D call. Germline V gives CDR1 SGHNT, CDR2 YYREEE (reference sequence). Trimming removed 4 bases from V and 0 bases from J, with 10 bases in between. This CDR3 has 15 amino acids. CDR3 protein: CASSPDPATNEKLFF. The CDR3 nucleotides are TGTGCCAGCAGCCCGGACCCGGCAACTAATGAAAAACTGTTTTTT.

The table lists this clonotype with many counts. J is TRBJ2-5 and V is TRBV4-1; maybe TRBD2 (6 bases). The ends were cut back, 4 bases at V and 1 base at J, with 13 bases in the middle. CDR3 length equals 15 residues. CDR1 and CDR2 from the germline V gene are MGHRA and YSYEKL. The CDR3 coding sequence is TGCGCCAGCAGCCCCCGAGGAGGGCCCCAAGAGACCCAGTACTTC. Amino acid sequence: CASSPRGGPQETQYF.

A remark on this clonotype: The CDR3 end shows no conserved phenylalanine or tryptophan, and so a read error is likely. It is unclear where the CDR3 begins or ends on the DNA, so no DNA is shown, and the CDR3 is as TCRdb lists it. The chain has TRBV20-1 and TRBJ1-1. The germline V gene has CDR1 DFQATT and CDR2 SNEGSKA (reference sequence). The length of the CDR3 is 9 amino acids, counting both ends. This chain's CDR3 is CSAYTRDFR.